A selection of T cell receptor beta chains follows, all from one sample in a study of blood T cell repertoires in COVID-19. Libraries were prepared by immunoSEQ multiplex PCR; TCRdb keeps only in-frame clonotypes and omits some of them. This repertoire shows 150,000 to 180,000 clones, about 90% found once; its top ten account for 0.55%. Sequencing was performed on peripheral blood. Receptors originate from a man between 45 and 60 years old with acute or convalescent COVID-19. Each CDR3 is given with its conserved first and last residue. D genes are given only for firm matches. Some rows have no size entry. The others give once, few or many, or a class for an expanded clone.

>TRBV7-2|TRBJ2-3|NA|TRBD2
CASSPGLAGGQDTQYF
TGTGCCAGCAGCCCGGGACTAGCGGGGGGGCAAGATACGCAGTATTTT
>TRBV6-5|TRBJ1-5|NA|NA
CASMTTGPRGQPQHF
TGTGCCAGCATGACCACAGGGCCCCGCGGGCAGCCCCAGCATTTT
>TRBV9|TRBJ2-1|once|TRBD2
CASTPKGAGGQNEQFF
TGTGCCAGCACCCCAAAGGGCGCGGGGGGGCAGAATGAGCAGTTCTTC
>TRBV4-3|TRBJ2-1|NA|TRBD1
CASSQDMAQGAYNEQFF
TGCGCCAGCAGCCAAGATATGGCGCAGGGGGCCTACAATGAGCAGTTCTTC
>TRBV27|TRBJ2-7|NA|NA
CASSSELGSTYEQYF
TGTGCCAGCAGTTCGGAGTTGGGTTCGACCTACGAGCAGTACTTC
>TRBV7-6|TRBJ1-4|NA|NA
CASSQSGVYDEKLFF
TGTGCCAGCAGCCAATCAGGGGTATATGATGAAAAACTGTTTTTT
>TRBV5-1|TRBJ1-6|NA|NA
CASSSTTNNSPLHF
TGCGCCAGCAGCTCAACTACCAATAATTCACCCCTCCACTTT
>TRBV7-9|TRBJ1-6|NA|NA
CASTYQVDSPLHF
TGTGCCAGCACTTATCAGGTTGATTCACCCCTCCACTTT
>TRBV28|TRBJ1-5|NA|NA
CATQAFYSNQPQHF
TGTGCAACACAGGCATTCTATAGCAATCAGCCCCAGCATTTT
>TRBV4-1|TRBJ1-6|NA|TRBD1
CASSPTGPGQGAVSPLHF
TGCGCCAGCAGCCCCACCGGCCCGGGACAGGGGGCGGTTTCACCCCTCCACTTT
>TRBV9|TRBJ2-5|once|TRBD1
CASSVATGLGSETQYF
TGTGCCAGCAGCGTAGCGACAGGGTTAGGGTCAGAGACCCAGTACTTC
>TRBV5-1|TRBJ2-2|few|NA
CASSLVGGQGTGELFF
TGCGCCAGCAGCTTGGTCGGAGGGCAGGGCACCGGGGAGCTGTTTTTT
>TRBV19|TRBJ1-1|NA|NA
CASSRADIEAFF
TGTGCCAGTAGTAGGGCAGATATCGAAGCTTTCTTT
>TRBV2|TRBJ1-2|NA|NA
CASSEGGRGYGYTF
TGTGCCAGCAGTGAGGGGGGGCGCGGCTATGGCTACACCTTC
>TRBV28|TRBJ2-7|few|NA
CASMQGNYEQYF
TGTGCCAGCATGCAGGGAAACTACGAGCAGTACTTC
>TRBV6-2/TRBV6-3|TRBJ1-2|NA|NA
CASSHLPTDTNYGYTF
TGTGCCAGCAGCCACCTTCCTACGGACACTAACTATGGCTACACCTTC
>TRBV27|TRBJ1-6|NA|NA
CPGGDPRPNSPLHF
TGTCCTGGGGGGGATCCCAGACCTAATTCACCCCTCCACTTT
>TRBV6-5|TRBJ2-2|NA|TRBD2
CASSYSRTRAGELFF
TGTGCCAGCAGTTACTCTCGGACTAGGGCCGGGGAGCTGTTTTTT
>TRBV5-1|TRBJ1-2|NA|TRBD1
CASSLGFGTGGDGYTF
TGCGCCAGCAGCTTGGGTTTCGGGACAGGGGGAGATGGCTACACCTTC
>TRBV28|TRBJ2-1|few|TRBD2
CASSLGTSGSLSSYNEQFF
TGTGCCAGCAGTTTGGGGACTAGCGGGAGTCTCAGCTCCTACAATGAGCAGTTCTTC
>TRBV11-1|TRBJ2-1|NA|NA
CASSSSVQQFF
TGTGCCAGCAGCTCCTCGGTGCAGCAGTTCTTC
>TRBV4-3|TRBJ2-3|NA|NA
CASSQAQGLTDTQYF
TGCGCCAGCAGCCAAGCCCAGGGCCTCACAGATACGCAGTATTTT
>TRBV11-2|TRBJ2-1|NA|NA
CASSPIGDSYNEQFF
TGTGCCAGCAGCCCGATAGGGGACTCCTACAATGAGCAGTTCTTC
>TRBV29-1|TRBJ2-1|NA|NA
CSVDREPSSYNEQFF
TGCAGCGTTGACCGCGAGCCGTCCTCCTACAATGAGCAGTTCTTC
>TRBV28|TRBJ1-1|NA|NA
CASSLTFLEGSVTEAFF
TGTGCCAGCAGTTTAACATTTTTGGAGGGGTCGGTCACTGAAGCTTTCTTT
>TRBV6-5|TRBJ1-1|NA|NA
CASSFRLLGARTEAFF
TGTGCCAGCAGTTTCCGACTGTTGGGGGCTCGGACTGAAGCTTTCTTT
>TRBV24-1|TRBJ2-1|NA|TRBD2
CATSDTRLAGSSYNEQFF
TGTGCCACCAGTGACACCCGGCTAGCGGGATCGTCCTACAATGAGCAGTTCTTC
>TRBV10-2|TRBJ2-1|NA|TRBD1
CASLSDRGIYNEQFF
TGCGCCAGCCTTTCGGACAGGGGAATATACAATGAGCAGTTCTTC
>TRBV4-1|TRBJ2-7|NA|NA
CASSQDFRELEQYF
TGCGCCAGCAGCCAAGATTTCCGGGAACTCGAGCAGTACTTC
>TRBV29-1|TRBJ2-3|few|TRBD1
CSVDRDRGNTQYF
TGCAGCGTTGACCGGGACAGGGGGAATACGCAGTATTTT
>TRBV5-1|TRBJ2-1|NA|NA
CASSLEKVPLGEQFF
TGCGCCAGCAGCTTGGAAAAGGTCCCCCTAGGTGAGCAGTTCTTC
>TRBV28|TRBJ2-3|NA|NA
CASGTTSTDTQYF
TGTGCCAGCGGGACAACTAGCACAGATACGCAGTATTTT
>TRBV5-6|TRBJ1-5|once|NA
CASSLRRRQPQHF
TGTGCCAGCAGCTTGCGAAGGAGGCAGCCCCAGCATTTT
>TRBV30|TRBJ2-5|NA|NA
CAWSVRYETQYF
TGTGCCTGGAGTGTACGGTACGAGACCCAGTACTTC
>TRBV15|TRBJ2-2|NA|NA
CATSRENSGTGELFF
TGTGCCACCAGCAGAGAGAATAGCGGCACCGGGGAGCTGTTTTTT
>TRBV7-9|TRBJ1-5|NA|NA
CASSAQGDSNQPQHF
TGTGCCAGCAGCGCACAGGGAGATAGCAATCAGCCCCAGCATTTT
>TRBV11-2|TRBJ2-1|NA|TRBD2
CASSFGTINYNEQFF
TGTGCCAGCAGCTTCGGGACTATCAATTACAATGAGCAGTTCTTC
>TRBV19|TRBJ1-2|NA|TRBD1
CASSGTGAVNYGYTF
TGTGCCAGCTCCGGGACAGGGGCCGTTAACTATGGCTACACCTTC
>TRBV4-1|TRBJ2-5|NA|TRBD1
CASRDGTGVSETQYF
TGCGCCAGCAGGGACGGGACAGGGGTTTCCGAGACCCAGTACTTC
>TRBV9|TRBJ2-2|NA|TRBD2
CASSAPGLAGIGELFF
TGTGCCAGCAGCGCCCCGGGACTAGCGGGAATCGGGGAGCTGTTTTTT
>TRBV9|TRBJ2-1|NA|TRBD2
CASSVESGGAERMYNEQFF
TGTGCCAGCAGCGTAGAAAGCGGGGGGGCCGAAAGAATGTACAATGAGCAGTTCTTC
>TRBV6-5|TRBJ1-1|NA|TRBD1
CASSSHRGNTEAFF
TGTGCCAGCAGTTCCCACAGGGGGAACACTGAAGCTTTCTTT
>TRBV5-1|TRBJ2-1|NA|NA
CASSSFRGMGEQFF
TGCGCCAGCAGCTCGTTTCGCGGGATGGGCGAGCAGTTCTTC
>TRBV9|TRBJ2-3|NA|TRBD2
CASSPRSGLAGVTSTDTQYF
TGTGCCAGCAGCCCGAGATCCGGACTAGCGGGGGTAACTAGCACAGATACGCAGTATTTT
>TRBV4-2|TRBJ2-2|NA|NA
CASSHGTGELFF
TGTGCCAGCAGCCACGGTACCGGGGAGCTGTTTTTT
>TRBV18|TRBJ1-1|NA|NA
CASSPMPGEAFF
TGTGCCAGCTCACCAATGCCAGGAGAAGCTTTCTTT
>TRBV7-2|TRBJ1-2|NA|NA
CASSLGAGSTYGYTF
TGTGCCAGCAGCTTAGGTGCCGGGTCAACGTATGGCTACACCTTC
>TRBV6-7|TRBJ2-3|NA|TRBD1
CASSYRRDRLSPDTQYF
TGTGCCAGCAGTTACCGTAGGGACAGGCTTAGTCCAGATACGCAGTATTTT
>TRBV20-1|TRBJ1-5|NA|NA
CSASPGGAPFGQPQHF
TGCAGTGCTAGTCCTGGGGGCGCGCCTTTCGGTCAGCCCCAGCATTTT
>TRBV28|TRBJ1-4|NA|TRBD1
CASSRQGNNEKLFF
TGTGCCAGCAGCCGACAGGGTAATAATGAAAAACTGTTTTTT
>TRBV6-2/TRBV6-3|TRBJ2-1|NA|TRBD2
CASSQTSGGANEQFF
TGTGCCAGCAGCCAAACTAGCGGGGGGGCGAATGAGCAGTTCTTC